The entry that follows covers one T cell receptor (beta chain) sequence. A much larger clone lies a single base off, so this may be a read error. This CDR3 comprises 16 residues. The germline CDR1 and CDR2 sequences are MNHEY and SVGAGI. TCRdb passed the 5' RACE reads through MiXCR, listing each CDR3 protein once. The table includes 63,000 or so distinct CDR3 sequences, 15% to 20% detected once. This specimen belongs to a study of T cells of healthy individuals. The gene calls are TRBV6-5 and TRBJ2-4; 10 bases are shared with TRBD2. This receptor was identified in a human donor in good health. The CDR3 coding sequence is TGTGCCAGCAGTTACGGGGGGACTAGCGTCGGAAACATTAAGTACTTC. It encodes CASSYGGTSVGNIKYF.